The 8 T cell receptor beta chains reported below all come from one sample, sequenced in a study of T-cell reconstitution after alpha-beta-depleted transplantation in children. Library preparation (for TCRbeta) was performed with unique molecular identifiers. A single record per CDR3 protein comes from TCRdb applying MiXCR to the PCR reads. Among a few hundred thousand distinct CDR3 sequences, roughly an eighth were seen once, and the ten largest hold roughly 5.4%. Specimen: PBMCs from the stem cell graft donor, collected from the stem cell graft. These receptors were obtained from a human donor who donated a stem cell graft to a child with combined immunodeficiency.

This clonotype showed up many times. V gene TRBV9 combines with J gene TRBJ1-1; 8 positions agree with TRBD1. With V trimmed by 4 bases and J by 4 bases, 12 bases remained unmatched. This CDR3 has 16 residues. CDR1 and CDR2 (germline): SGDLS, YYNGEE. CDR3 DNA sequence: TGTGCCAGCAGCCCCGGGCAGGGGGCGATGGGCACTGAAGCTTTCTTT. As protein: CASSPGQGAMGTEAFF. The full variable domain, with the rest looked up from reference TRBV9 and TRBJ1-1, is DSGVTQTPKHLITATGQRVTLRCSPRSGDLSVYWYQQSLDQGLQFLIQYYNGEERAKGNILERFSAQQFPDLHSELNLSSLELGDSALYFCASSPGQGAMGTEAFFGQGTRLTVV.

The rearrangement uses TRBV15 and TRBJ2-5; D not certain. V dropped 0 bases and J dropped 0 bases, with 5 bases sitting between them. In germline, CDR1 is LNHNV, CDR2 YYDKDF (reference sequence). The length of the CDR3 is 14 residues. CDR3: CATSRDLNQETQYF. CDR3 DNA: TGTGCCACCAGCAGAGATCTGAACCAAGAGACCCAGTACTTC.

The V and J genes are TRBV20-1 and TRBJ2-3; no reliable D call. CDR1 and CDR2 (germline): DFQATT, SNEGSKA (reference sequence). V lost 3 bases, J lost 0 bases, and 16 bases lay in between. The CDR3 has 16 amino acids. The CDR3: CSARAPDPPSTDTQYF. The CDR3 bases are TGCAGTGCTAGGGCCCCCGATCCCCCGAGCACAGATACGCAGTATTTT.

The genes are TRBV5-4 and TRBJ2-7; 9 nucleotides line up with TRBD2. V shed 0 bases, J shed 11 bases, and the junction held 12 bases outside the gene matches. This CDR3 spans 15 amino acids. The germline CDR1 and CDR2 sequences are SGHNT and YYREEE (reference sequence). The CDR3 nucleotides read TGTGCCAGCAGCTTGGAGCTAGCGGGGCCACGATCGGAGTACTTC. Translation: CASSLELAGPRSEYF.

In this sample, this clonotype turned up many times. The rearrangement joins TRBV12-3 or TRBV12-4 to TRBJ1-1, with unresolved D. V was shortened by 3 bases and J by 1 base, with 6 bases between the two germline ends. The CDR3 is 13 amino acids. The DNA of the CDR3 is TGTGCCAGCAGTTTCACAGCGAACACTGAAGCTTTCTTT. It specifies CASSFTANTEAFF.

This clonotype showed up just a few times. The chain uses TRBV9 and TRBJ2-1; D unclear. CDR1 and CDR2 from the germline V gene are SGDLS and YYNGEE. This CDR3 has 14 residues. Trimming left V 0 bases short and J 4 bases short, with 8 bases between. This CDR3 reads CASSVEGPYNEQFF. The CDR3 DNA follows: TGTGCCAGCAGCGTAGAAGGGCCGTACAATGAGCAGTTCTTC.

To note about this clonotype: This clone may be a read error of a much larger clone one base away. The J gene is TRBJ2-1, the V gene TRBV5-1, with D perhaps TRBD1 (5 bases). The CDR3 length is 12 residues. Germline values: CDR1 SGHRS, CDR2 YFSETQ. V shed 4 bases and J shed 9 bases, with 11 bases lying between them. For the CDR3, the DNA is TGCGCCAGCAGCCCGACAGACAGTGAGCAGTTCTTC. Translating it yields CASSPTDSEQFF.

There are a few counts of this clonotype. The CDR3 DNA is TGTGCCAGCAGCTTTGACCACGAGCAGTACTTC. It encodes CASSFDHEQYF. The chain is built from TRBV7-9 and TRBJ2-7; D unclear. CDR3 length: 11 amino acids. Germline V gives CDR1 SEHNR, CDR2 FQNEAQ (reference sequence). Trimming cost V 3 bases and J 5 bases, with 5 bases left between them.